The entry below gives a single T cell receptor (beta chain) sequence along with its context. The data were obtained in a study of T cells after yellow fever vaccination. TCRdb ran MiXCR on the 5' RACE reads and lists one entry per CDR3 protein. This sample has roughly 400,000 distinct CDR3 sequences, with around a sixth found just once. This CDR3 has 16 amino acids. V lost 6 bases, J lost 6 bases, and 18 bases lay in between. Germline V lookup: CDR1 MNHEY, CDR2 SVGAGI. The chain combines TRBV6-5 with TRBJ1-6, with D perhaps TRBD1 (6 bases). This material consisted of PBMCs, taken before the yellow fever booster vaccination. This sequence was found in a man younger than 35 who received the YFV17D yellow fever vaccine. The CDR3 reads CASSPRPGAGNSPLHF. The CDR3 nucleotides are TGTGCCAGCAGCCCAAGGCCAGGGGCCGGTAATTCACCCCTCCACTTT.